This TCR beta chain was captured by sequencing in a study of blood T cells in healthy people across ages. Sample-barcoded 5' priming and a J-beta primer mix drove a second PCR of roughly 6 to 12 cycles. TCRdb re-derived calls from the 5' RACE reads in MiXCR, one entry per CDR3 protein. This sample has approximately 360,000 distinct CDR3 sequences, with about 55% found just once. The people who gave samples were healthy Caucasians from Russia, aged roughly 6 to 90. Every donor gave ten milliliters of peripheral blood. This clonotype was seen ten or more times. Its target is not known. There are 12 residues in the CDR3. The germline V and J ends were trimmed by 6 bases and 6 bases, with 12 bases remaining between them. Germline lookup yields CDR1 MGHDK and CDR2 SYGVNS. Study outcomes and limitations: The fall in TCR beta diversity per million T cells was roughly linear with age.

The sequence was obtained from a man aged 55 to 70 in good health. Sequencing input: blood. The gene calls are TRBV25-1 and TRBJ2-7; D ambiguous. Here the CDR3 reads CASSLLGFEQYF. The DNA for the CDR3 is TGTGCCAGCAGCCTTCTGGGTTTCGAGCAGTACTTC.